This T cell receptor (beta chain) is from a study of cytomegalovirus exposure and HLA in healthy donors. Whole-study results and caveats: From TCR beta sequences, most subjects' HLA-A and HLA-B alleles were reportedly predicted accurately. Later analysis demonstrated an association between a missense DCLRE1C variant and TCR beta V- and J-gene trimming.

PCR used 60 Vbeta primers and 13 Jbeta primers. Methods used by the authors: An analysis that came later counted roughly 87 million unique TCR beta chains, approximately 10 million shared. Here immunoSEQ multiplex PCR was the method, and the copy in TCRdb shows in-frame clones only, minus some. V and J calls and clone size are those listed in that table; D and trimming were worked out from the DNA. This sample yields about 120,000 clones, of which roughly 80% are seen a single time; less than 7.5% belongs to the top ten. Samples came from healthy bone marrow donors. This clone was seen just once. What it binds is unknown. This CDR3 contains 14 residues. Germline trimming cut 4 bases from V and 6 bases from J; bases unmatched to any gene: 2. Germline CDR1 and CDR2: LGHNT and FRNRAP.

This sequence originates from a man younger than 45 in good health and CMV-seropositive. The chain is built from TRBV12-5 and TRBJ2-2; 10 bases map to TRBD1. Sample: PBMCs. The CDR3 loop is CASGSGTGAGELFF. CDR3 DNA sequence: TGTGCTAGTGGTTCTGGGACAGGGGCCGGGGAGCTGTTTTTT. Using reference TRBV12-5 and TRBJ2-2 for the parts outside the CDR3, the full variable domain is DARVTQTPRHKVTEMGQEVTMRCQPILGHNTVFWYRQTMMQGLELLAYFRNRAPLDDSGMPKDRFSAEMPDATLATLKIQPSEPRDSAVYFCASGSGTGAGELFFGEGSRLTVL.